This passage covers 25 T cell receptor beta chains from one sample sequenced in a study of shared clonotypes between healthy human individuals (TCRdb year 2020). The method was the immunoSEQ multiplex PCR assay. Entries here come from immuneACCESS through TCRdb and include only in-frame sequences with V and J called. Some clones fail to appear in such tables; in the studies checked, an unresolved V gene covers under half of the shortfall, and the cause of the remainder is unknown. This sample comprises hundreds of thousands of clones, 96% of them detected only once. The ten largest make up under 0.06% of the sample. The sequenced sample consisted of naive CD4+ T cells sorted from blood. The cell subset or site label on this specimen signifies: CD45RA+ positively selected. The origin of the receptors is a woman under 40 in good health.

This chain connects TRBV6-4 to TRBJ2-1, with 9 positions matching TRBD1. The CDR3 runs to 20 residues. With V trimmed by 1 base and J by 8 bases, 21 bases remained unmatched. The germline V gene has CDR1 MRHNA and CDR2 SNTAGT. The CDR3: CASSDFSRDREGQSSDEQFF. The CDR3 DNA is TGTGCCAGCAGTGACTTCAGCCGGGACAGGGAGGGTCAATCATCCGATGAGCAGTTCTTC.

The CDR3, as DNA: TGTGCCAGCAGGCGGCTAGCGGTTCAAGAGACCCAGTACTTC. It encodes CASRRLAVQETQYF. The V call is TRBV27, the J call TRBJ2-5; 7 positions match TRBD2. The CDR3 sequence is 14 residues long. Unmatched junction bases numbered 6, after V lost 6 bases and J lost 2 bases. Germline V gene data show CDR1 as MNHEY and CDR2 as SMNVEV (reference sequence).

This rearrangement joins TRBV2 to TRBJ1-6, with D tentatively TRBD1 (5 bases). Trimming left V 4 bases short and J 0 bases short, with 10 bases between. Germline V lookup: CDR1 SNHLY, CDR2 FYNNEI. This CDR3 comprises 16 residues. CDR3 residues: CASSGDVSSYNSPLHF. CDR3 coding DNA: TGTGCCAGCAGTGGGGACGTCAGCTCCTATAATTCACCCCTCCACTTT.

The genes are TRBV18 and TRBJ2-3; 9 bases fit TRBD2. Germline values: CDR1 KGHSH, CDR2 LQKENI. Trimming cost V 2 bases and J 0 bases; bases outside gene matches: 3. The CDR3 totals 16 residues. Here the CDR3 DNA reads TGTGCCAGCTCACCATTTAGCGGGAGCAGCACAGATACGCAGTATTTT. Its protein is CASSPFSGSSTDTQYF.

This clone was counted once. V gene TRBV29-1 combines with J gene TRBJ2-7; 11 nucleotides line up with TRBD1. Germline V lookup: CDR1 SQVTM, CDR2 ANQGSEA. With 2 bases clipped from V and 6 bases from J, the junction kept 6 bases outside the gene matches. The CDR3 consists of 14 residues. CDR3 nucleotide sequence: TGCAGCGTTGAACGGGGACAGGGGGTCGGCGAGCAGTACTTC. Protein sequence: CSVERGQGVGEQYF.

The chain's CDR3 is CASSLAGVDTGELFF. DNA for the CDR3: TGTGCCAGTAGTCTAGCGGGAGTGGACACCGGGGAGCTGTTTTTT. The chain carries TRBV19 and TRBJ2-2; 10 bases are shared with TRBD2. Germline lookup yields CDR1 LNHDA and CDR2 SQIVND (reference sequence). CDR3 length: 15 amino acids. The V and J ends lost 5 bases and 3 bases, in that order; junction bases with no gene match: 3.

The rearrangement uses TRBV5-1 and TRBJ2-5; 8 bases match TRBD2. There are 14 residues in the CDR3. The germline gives CDR1 SGHRS, CDR2 YFSETQ. The J segment lost 6 bases and the V segment lost 4 bases, leaving 8 bases of the junction unmatched. CDR3 region: CASSPREGPKTQYF. The DNA of the CDR3 is TGCGCCAGCAGCCCCCGGGAGGGCCCAAAGACCCAGTACTTC.

The chain recombines TRBV7-9 with TRBJ2-7; TRBD1 matches at 8 bases. The ends lost 0 bases at V and 2 bases at J; junction bases unmatched: 9. This CDR3 contains 17 residues. CDR1 is SEHNR, CDR2 FQNEAQ, per germline (reference sequence). The CDR3 reads CASSLAPEGTGPYEQYF. In DNA, the CDR3 is TGTGCCAGCAGCTTAGCGCCAGAAGGGACAGGACCCTACGAGCAGTACTTC.

J is TRBJ1-5 and V is TRBV6-6; unclear D gene. The CDR3 runs to 12 residues. Between the trimmed V and J ends, which lost 2 bases and 7 bases, there was a span of 6 bases. Germline CDR1 is MNHNY and CDR2 is SVGAGI (reference sequence). The DNA for the CDR3 is TGTGCCAGCAGTTACGGCAGCCAGCCCCAGCATTTT. Translated: CASSYGSQPQHF.

The V gene is TRBV9, the J gene TRBJ2-2; 12 bases match TRBD2. In germline, CDR1 is SGDLS, CDR2 YYNGEE. The CDR3 has 14 residues. The trim removed 4 bases at V and 14 bases at J, leaving 9 bases unmatched. The CDR3 spells CASSPTLAGGGLFF. The CDR3 DNA reads TGTGCCAGCAGCCCGACGCTAGCGGGAGGGGGACTGTTTTTT.

The V gene is TRBV4-1, the J gene TRBJ2-5; either TRBD1 or TRBD2 may supply D (5 bases each). The closer fit of TRBJ2-7 to the DNA end suggests the J call may be wrong. The CDR3 runs to 17 residues. Looked up from germline, CDR1 is MGHRA and CDR2 is YSYEKL. CDR3 sequence: CASSRRGSAEPSYEQYF. The CDR3 bases are TGCGCCAGCAGCCGAAGGGGCTCAGCGGAGCCATCCTACGAGCAGTACTTC.

The genes are TRBV30 and TRBJ2-2; D is possibly TRBD2 (5 bases). The CDR3 extends over 12 amino acids. Germline V gene data show CDR1 as GTSNPN and CDR2 as SVGIG (reference sequence). Trimming took 3 bases from V and 7 from J, leaving 9 bases between them. In DNA form, the CDR3 reads TGTGCCTGGAGCGCCAGCGGCGGGGAGCTGTTTTTT. Translating it yields CAWSASGGELFF.

The chain couples TRBV15 to TRBJ2-1; 16 bases are shared with TRBD2. V lost 1 base to trimming and J lost 9 bases; unmatched junction nucleotides: 3. CDR1 is LNHNV, CDR2 YYDKDF, per germline (reference sequence). The CDR3 consists of 16 residues. The CDR3 nucleotides are TGTGCCACCAGCAGAGTAGGGACTAGCGGGAGGGGTGAGCAGTTCTTC. It translates to CATSRVGTSGRGEQFF.

This rearrangement joins TRBV7-9 to TRBJ2-4, with D perhaps being TRBD1 or TRBD2 (5 bases each). CDR1 is SEHNR, CDR2 FQNEAQ, per germline (reference sequence). Trimming removed 1 base from V and 2 bases from J, with 12 bases in between. This CDR3 has 16 amino acids. CDR3 loop: CASSLEFPGPKNIQYF. The CDR3, as DNA: TGTGCCAGCAGCTTAGAGTTTCCGGGGCCCAAAAACATTCAGTACTTC.

The chain is built from TRBV7-7 and TRBJ1-4; TRBD1 matches at 7 bases. CDR1 is SSHAT and CDR2 is FNYEAQ in the germline V gene (reference sequence). The CDR3 runs 14 residues. V shed 0 bases and J 8 bases; nucleotides not matched to a gene: 3. CDR3 sequence: CASSLARGEEKLFF. As DNA, the CDR3 is TGTGCCAGCAGCTTAGCCAGGGGGGAAGAAAAACTGTTTTTT.

J is TRBJ2-5 and V is TRBV9; maybe TRBD2 (5 bases). V was shortened by 0 bases and J by 2 bases, with 14 bases between the two germline ends. Per the germline V gene, CDR1 is SGDLS and CDR2 is YYNGEE. The CDR3 is made up of 16 amino acids. The CDR3 bases are TGTGCCAGCAGCGTAGGAACGGCGGGTGTACAAGAGACCCAGTACTTC. This gives the protein CASSVGTAGVQETQYF.

The chain links TRBV12-5 to TRBJ1-5; perhaps TRBD1 as D (6 bases). The V end lost 8 bases, the J end lost 0 bases, and 20 bases lay between the germline ends. This CDR3 region has 17 residues. The germline gives CDR1 LGHNT, CDR2 FRNRAP. CDR3: CASLAPGDKYSNQPQHF. In DNA form, the CDR3 reads TGTGCTAGTCTCGCCCCTGGGGACAAATATAGCAATCAGCCCCAGCATTTT.

The genes are TRBV20-1 and TRBJ2-7; D remains ambiguous. V was shortened by 6 bases and J by 4 bases, with 7 bases between the two germline ends. The CDR3 extends over 10 amino acids. CDR1 and CDR2 (germline): DFQATT, SNEGSKA (reference sequence). The CDR3: CSADKYEQYF. In nucleotides, the CDR3 is TGCAGTGCCGACAAGTACGAGCAGTACTTC.

The genes are TRBV7-2 and TRBJ1-2, with a weak D call TRBD1 (5 bases). Trimming shortened V by 5 bases and J by 1 base, and 17 bases separated the two germline ends. Germline lookup yields CDR1 SGHTA and CDR2 FQGNSA. CDR3 length: 16 residues. The CDR3: CASSTPGRSVNYGYTF. For the CDR3, the DNA is TGTGCCAGCAGCACCCCGGGACGGAGCGTTAACTATGGCTACACCTTC.

A single count supports this clone. The gene calls are TRBV18 and TRBJ1-3; 11 positions match TRBD1. The germline gives CDR1 KGHSH, CDR2 LQKENI. The junction had 6 bases not matched to a gene; V was cut back by 6 bases and J by 2 bases. The CDR3 sequence is 16 residues long. This CDR3 reads CASSQGQGATGNTIYF. CDR3 nucleotides: TGTGCCAGCTCTCAAGGACAGGGGGCAACTGGAAACACCATATATTTT.

The chain uses TRBV7-2 and TRBJ2-7; 8 bases line up with TRBD2. This CDR3 has 15 residues. Trimming removed 2 bases from V and 2 bases from J; junction bases left unmatched: 5. In germline, CDR1 is SGHTA, CDR2 FQGNSA. CDR3 nucleotides: TGTGCCAGCAGCTTAAGGCTAGCGGGCCCCTACGAGCAGTACTTC. Residues: CASSLRLAGPYEQYF.

V gene TRBV28 combines with J gene TRBJ1-5; 9 bases fit TRBD1. CDR1 and CDR2 from the germline V gene are MDHEN and SYDVKM. CDR3 length: 14 residues. The ends lost 9 bases at V and 7 bases at J; junction bases unmatched: 10. The CDR3 nucleotides are TGTGCCAGTTCTTCCGGACAGGGGCAACAGCCCCAGCATTTT. It translates to CASSSGQGQQPQHF.

This chain links TRBV18 with TRBJ2-4, with 10 bases lining up with TRBD2. Looked up from germline, CDR1 is KGHSH and CDR2 is LQKENI. This CDR3 region has 15 residues. V was pared by 2 bases and J by 5 bases, with 3 bases of the junction left unmatched. This CDR3 reads CASSPVGTSENIQYF. CDR3 nucleotide sequence: TGTGCCAGCTCACCAGTAGGGACTAGCGAAAACATTCAGTACTTC.

The genes are TRBV11-3 and TRBJ2-1; 11 bases fit TRBD2. The CDR3 is 15 residues long. The germline V gene encodes CDR1 SGHNT and CDR2 YENEEA. J gave up 7 bases and V 5 bases, and 7 bases lay outside the gene matches. The CDR3 DNA reads TGTGCCAGCAGCCCCAAGACTAGCGGGGTAAATGAGCAGTTCTTC. Protein: CASSPKTSGVNEQFF.

V usage is TRBV27 and J usage is TRBJ1-1; D uncertain. Trimming removed 6 bases at V and 4 bases at J, with 6 bases between. The CDR3 is made up of 11 amino acids. Germline CDR1 and CDR2: MNHEY and SMNVEV (reference sequence). CDR3 DNA: TGTGCCAGCAGGCGGGGCACTGAAGCTTTCTTT. This sequence encodes CASRRGTEAFF.